This T cell receptor (beta chain) was sequenced during a study of patients and donors after allogeneic stem cell transplantation. Trimming removed 1 base from V and 0 bases from J; junction bases left unmatched: 7. In germline, CDR1 is MNHEY, CDR2 SVGAGI. This CDR3 is built from 17 residues. TCRdb re-called the RT-PCR reads through MiXCR, storing one row per CDR3 protein. The sample contains hundreds of thousands of distinct CDR3 sequences, 16% of which appear only once. This chain connects TRBV6-5 to TRBJ1-1; 8 nucleotides agree with TRBD1. This clonotype was sampled from a human donor who was either an allogeneic HSCT recipient or a stem cell or donor lymphocyte infusion donor (not recorded which). It is not recorded whose cells these are; they may come from a transplant donor. Sample: blood, either unsorted or a sorted T cell fraction (not recorded which). The CDR3 is CASSYWPTGALNTEAFF. In DNA, the CDR3 is TGTGCCAGCAGTTACTGGCCGACAGGGGCTTTGAACACTGAAGCTTTCTTT.